A single TCR beta chain is shown here with its context. Antigen: not known. Germline CDR1 and CDR2: SGHTA and FQGNSA. The length of the CDR3 is 14 residues. V lost 5 bases, J lost 5 bases, and 15 bases lay in between. The sample belongs to a study of cytomegalovirus exposure and HLA in healthy donors. Study-level information: A previous analysis identified 100 million or so unique TCR beta sequences derived from around 200 million T cells.

This PCR relied on a set of 60 Vbeta primers and 13 Jbeta primers. The method was immunoSEQ multiplex PCR; TCRdb's version includes in-frame clones alone and lacks a portion of them. The repertoire consists of about 140,000 clones, with 80% to 90% occurring once and the leading ten covering roughly 4.3%. Findings and limits, study-wide: Later analysis revealed greater clonal expansion in HLA-associated TCR beta chains than in equally common others. As immune exposure information, only CMV serostatus was available.

The receptor comes from a middle-aged woman in good health and CMV-seropositive. The chain couples TRBV7-2 to TRBJ2-5, with D maybe TRBD2 (5 bases). The sequencing sample was made of PBMCs. The CDR3 DNA reads TGTGCCAGCAGCGACGGTCGGGGTTTCGAGACCCAGTACTTC. Its protein is CASSDGRGFETQYF.